This T cell receptor (beta chain) came from a study of Ad26.COV2.S vaccination and SARS-CoV-2 variants. Whole-study context: A COV1001 Ad26.COV2.S trial-arm participant provided the sample. Participants got Ad26.COV2.S intramuscularly, once or twice 56 days apart. Study-wide points: Vaccine recipients posted higher spike-specific TCR breadth than their placebo counterparts.

The V gene's germline CDR1 is LGHDT and CDR2 YNNKEL (reference sequence). CDR3 size: 15 residues. The junction had 3 bases not matched to a gene; V was cut back by 4 bases and J by 1 base. Sequencing used immunoSEQ multiplex PCR; TCRdb keeps in-frame clones, though not all of them. The sample consists of about 420,000 clones, around nine tenths of them appearing once. Sample treatment: over 15 received Ad26.COV2.S at low or high dose, single or two shots; 5 received placebo; per-sample allocation not given. Collection of samples fell on day 63 after the first vaccine or placebo injection. Details on this clone: As yet, its antigen is unknown.

The TCR sequence derives from a person between 18 and 59 years old who received the Ad26.COV2.S COVID-19 vaccine or a placebo. This specimen consisted of peripheral blood, obtained in a trial of Ad26.COV2.S vaccine versus placebo. The genes are TRBV3-1 (or the pseudogene TRBV3-2) and TRBJ2-7, with 11 bases fitting TRBD2. DNA of the CDR3: TGTGCCAGCAGCCCGACTAGCGGGGCTTCCTACGAGCAGTACTTC. The encoded protein is CASSPTSGASYEQYF.